A single T cell receptor beta chain is shown here with its context. This clone occurred a few times. There is no known antigen for this receptor. No clone much larger than this one lies a single base away; base qualities are absent. At one collaborating source in Seattle, patients were enrolled during active infection and were followed longitudinally through the course of disease. Collaborating institutions collected whole blood in K2EDTA tubes following their own protocols. For TCRbeta analysis, collaborators shipped samples in one of three forms: frozen whole blood, isolated PBMCs, or DNA extracted from either of those sample types. TCRbeta CDR3 regions were amplified from genomic DNA using the immunoSEQ Assay, a bias-controlled multiplex PCR. Regarding the original processing steps: Within the assay, amplification of reference gene primers was used to estimate how many nucleated cells each sample contained. To quantify the absolute abundance of each unique TCRbeta CDR3 rearrangement, sequence reads were collapsed and filtered. For each sample, productive Simpson clonality was calculated as the square root of Simpson's diversity index across productive rearrangements. This immuneACCESS table, as held by TCRdb, lists in-frame sequences with V and J called but not all clones. Of the missing ones, under half trace to an unresolved V gene in checked studies; the others have no known cause. V, J and clone size were drawn from that table, and D and trimming were deduced from the DNA. The sample table holds approximately 88,000 clones, of which just under 80% were seen once. Jointly, the top ten make up 6.3% of the sample.

The sample originates from a study of blood T cell repertoires in COVID-19 (TCRdb year 2020). For context, the study as a whole: Samples from collaborators originated in the United States, Italy and Spain and spanned both the acute and convalescent phases of COVID-19. The prospective study material was composed of cDNA or gDNA derived from T cells, B-cell-depleted T cells, or PBMCs. Subjects who had been exposed to COVID-19, were actively infected with it, or had recovered from it provided the deeply sampled blood TCRbeta repertoires that made up the dataset. A freely available public database, intended as a resource for researchers studying the immune response to SARS-CoV-2, is where the repertoires were released. The samples were drawn from two sources: the first 160 participants of the ongoing ImmuneRACE study, and 950 to 1,500 subjects contributed by 6 global collaborators. Nearly every sample came with metadata listing a de-identified subject ID, COVID-19 status, age in years and sex. Where available, HLA class I and class II types were taken from metadata supplied by the sample provider and were not determined by assay-based typing.

V is cut by 5 bases and J by 6 bases, and the space between the germline ends is 14 bases. Including the terminal cysteine and phenylalanine, the CDR3 comprises 14 residues. The retained sequence is limited to the CDR3, 42 bases, with the frame set at the first base. The germline V gene gives CDR1 as MNHNS and CDR2 as SASEGT. Here is what the overall study found, with its caveats: The amount of clinical and demographic metadata varied by source and participant and was provided uncurated.

The sequenced material came from peripheral blood. The chain is assembled from TRBV6-1 and TRBJ2-1, with the D segment identity uncertain. This sequence was found in a man aged 70 or older with COVID-19, enrolled during active disease. The CDR3 has the sequence CASSYFPRFNEQFF. The nucleotides are TGTGCCAGCAGTTATTTTCCCAGATTCAATGAGCAGTTCTTC.